The 24 T cell receptor beta chains listed next were all sequenced from one sample in a study of blood T cell repertoires in COVID-19. Clones were sequenced by immunoSEQ multiplex PCR, and TCRdb holds only the in-frame ones, with some missing. There are fewer than 350,000 clones in the sample; roughly 93% occur only once, and about 2.3% lies in the top ten. Sequences were obtained from PBMCs or T cells enriched from blood (not recorded which). Receptor source: a woman aged 40 to 50 with acute COVID-19.

This clone was observed a single time. The chain is built from TRBV7-2 and TRBJ1-5; 7 bases are a match to TRBD1. V shed 6 bases, J shed 1 base, and the junction held 9 bases outside the gene matches. CDR1 is SGHTA, CDR2 FQGNSA, per germline. CDR3 length: 16 amino acids. CDR3 DNA: TGTGCCAGCAGTCCGACAGGGTTAGGAAGCAATCAGCCCCAGCATTTT. This encodes CASSPTGLGSNQPQHF.

The chain links TRBV15 to TRBJ2-3; 7 positions agree with TRBD1. V lost 0 bases, J lost 0 bases, and 6 bases stayed unmatched. The CDR3 contains 17 residues. Germline V lookup: CDR1 LNHNV, CDR2 YYDKDF (reference sequence). Here the CDR3 reads CATSRDKAGGSTDTQYF. The CDR3 DNA reads as TGTGCCACCAGCAGAGATAAAGCAGGGGGAAGCACAGATACGCAGTATTTT.

For the CDR3, the DNA is TGTGCCACCAGCAGCTCTAGCGCGGACTACGAGCAGTACTTC. Protein sequence: CATSSSSADYEQYF. J is TRBJ2-7 and V is TRBV15; possibly TRBD2 for D (6 bases). V shed 3 bases and J shed 3 bases, with 12 bases lying between them. This CDR3 has 14 amino acids. CDR1 is LNHNV, CDR2 YYDKDF, per germline (reference sequence).

The chain is built from TRBV7-3 and TRBJ2-1; 9 positions agree with TRBD2. The CDR3 has 15 amino acids. CDR1 and CDR2 from the germline V gene are SGHTA and FQGTGA. Trimming took 5 bases from V and 6 from J; bases not matched to a gene: 8. The CDR3 loop is CASSHGGLASNEQFF. The DNA of the CDR3 is TGTGCCAGCAGCCATGGGGGACTAGCTTCCAATGAGCAGTTCTTC.

This rearrangement joins TRBV2 to TRBJ1-5; 7 bases line up with TRBD1. This CDR3 has 15 residues. Germline V CDR1 and CDR2: SNHLY, FYNNEI. Trimming cost V 6 bases and J 3 bases; bases outside gene matches: 8. The CDR3: CASRARGWINQPQHF. The CDR3 DNA follows: TGTGCCAGCAGGGCCAGGGGGTGGATCAATCAGCCCCAGCATTTT.

The CDR3 DNA sequence: TGTGCCAGCAGCCCACCGGGACAGGGGAGCTCTGGGGCCAACGTCCTGACTTTC. Translating gives CASSPPGQGSSGANVLTF. V is TRBV7-9 and J is TRBJ2-6, with 10 nucleotides matching TRBD1. The CDR3 extends over 18 amino acids. Trimming at V came to 5 bases and at J to 0 bases, leaving 7 bases not matched to a gene. The germline CDR1 and CDR2 sequences are SEHNR and FQNEAQ (reference sequence). The variable domain in full, completed from reference TRBV7-9 and TRBJ2-6, reads DTGVSQNPRHKITKRGQNVTFRCDPISEHNRLYWYRQTLGQGPEFLTYFQNEAQLEKSRLLSDRFSAERPKGSFSTLEIQRTEQGDSAMYLCASSPPGQGSSGANVLTFGAGSRLTVL.

This clone was seen just once. One junction end disagrees with the germline gene, perhaps due to a read error. The chain has TRBV4-2 and TRBJ2-5, with 12 nucleotides matching TRBD2. CDR3 length equals 17 residues. Germline V gene data show CDR1 as LGHNA and CDR2 as YNFKEQ. The CDR3 nucleotides read TGTGCCAGCAGCAAAGAGCCTAGCGGGAGGGGGCAAGAGACCCAGTACTTC. The encoded protein is CASSKEPSGRGQETQYF.

This sequence joins TRBV6-1 and TRBJ1-3; TRBD1 is a possible D gene (6 bases). V lost 3 bases and J 0 bases, leaving 12 bases between the germline ends. CDR1 is MNHNS, CDR2 SASEGT, per germline. This CDR3 contains 16 residues. The CDR3 nucleotides read TGTGCCAGCAGTGATTACAGGGTGGGCTCTGGAAACACCATATATTTT. Translation: CASSDYRVGSGNTIYF.

This chain connects TRBV11-3 to TRBJ2-7, with 7 bases that match TRBD1. The V and J ends lost 5 bases and 2 bases, in that order; junction bases with no gene match: 6. CDR1 and CDR2 (germline): SGHNT, YENEEA. The CDR3 length is 14 residues. The CDR3: CASSQGVGTYEQYF. DNA for the CDR3: TGTGCCAGCAGCCAGGGGGTCGGAACCTACGAGCAGTACTTC.

The chain is built from TRBV4-1 and TRBJ2-7; no firm D call. The germline V gene has CDR1 MGHRA and CDR2 YSYEKL. The CDR3 runs to 13 residues. V was pared by 3 bases and J by 3 bases, with 9 bases between. CDR3 sequence (DNA): TGCGCCAGCAGCCAGCTCATCGGCTACGAGCAGTACTTC. Translated: CASSQLIGYEQYF.

The chain uses TRBV5-1 and TRBJ2-2, with 9 bases fitting TRBD1. The V gene's germline CDR1 is SGHRS and CDR2 YFSETQ. This CDR3 spans 14 amino acids. V lost 7 bases, J lost 4 bases, and 5 bases stayed unmatched. The CDR3 DNA follows: TGCGCCAGCGCATCGACAGGGGGCACCGGGGAGCTGTTTTTT. Amino acids: CASASTGGTGELFF.

V gene TRBV28 combines with J gene TRBJ1-4; 9 bases align to TRBD1. V was pared by 4 bases and J by 7 bases, with 7 bases of the junction left unmatched. The CDR3 runs to 15 residues. Per the germline V gene, CDR1 is MDHEN and CDR2 is SYDVKM. The CDR3 DNA follows: TGTGCCAGCAGTTCACCGGGACAGGGAGGTGAAAAACTGTTTTTT. This codes for CASSSPGQGGEKLFF.

V is TRBV30 and J is TRBJ2-2, with 7 bases lining up with TRBD1. The CDR3 is made up of 16 amino acids. CDR1 GTSNPN and CDR2 SVGIG come from the germline V gene (reference sequence). The V gene end was trimmed by 0 bases and the J gene end by 6 bases; junction bases not matched to a gene: 10. The CDR3 sequence is CAWSVHRGNVAGELFF. CDR3 DNA sequence: TGTGCCTGGAGTGTTCACAGGGGTAACGTGGCCGGGGAGCTGTTTTTT.

This chain links TRBV7-8 with TRBJ1-5; TRBD1 matches 10 bases. The germline CDR1 and CDR2 sequences are SGHVS and FQNEAQ. J lost 0 bases, V lost 5 bases, and 4 bases had no gene match. This CDR3 comprises 16 residues. CDR3 residues: CASSPTGGGSNQPQHF. CDR3 DNA sequence: TGTGCCAGCAGCCCGACAGGGGGCGGTAGCAATCAGCCCCAGCATTTT.

This sequence joins TRBV9 and TRBJ2-1; 11 bases agree with TRBD2. Per the germline V gene, CDR1 is SGDLS and CDR2 is YYNGEE. The CDR3 has 16 amino acids. The V gene end was trimmed by 0 bases and the J gene end by 4 bases; junction bases not matched to a gene: 3. The CDR3 DNA reads TGTGCCAGCAGCGTAGGTACTAGCGGGGGATACAATGAGCAGTTCTTC. The encoded protein is CASSVGTSGGYNEQFF.

V gene TRBV30 combines with J gene TRBJ1-4; no firm D call. The CDR3 consists of 12 residues. The V end was cut by 0 bases, the J end by 8 bases, with 7 bases between. The germline V gene has CDR1 GTSNPN and CDR2 SVGIG (reference sequence). CDR3 in amino acids: CAWSVSMEKLFF. The CDR3 nucleotides read TGTGCCTGGAGTGTAAGCATGGAAAAACTGTTTTTT.

The chain has TRBV2 and TRBJ1-1; a weak D match, TRBD1 (6 bases). Between the trimmed V and J ends, which lost 6 bases and 3 bases, there was a span of 17 bases. The germline gives CDR1 SNHLY, CDR2 FYNNEI. The CDR3 is 15 residues long. The CDR3 coding sequence is TGTGCCAGCAGGGAAATACAGGGAGGGTACACTGAAGCTTTCTTT. Amino acid sequence: CASREIQGGYTEAFF.

The chain uses TRBV18 and TRBJ1-1, with 7 bases identical to TRBD1. The V gene's germline CDR1 is KGHSH and CDR2 LQKENI. The CDR3 consists of 14 residues. The junction had 4 bases not matched to a gene; V was cut back by 4 bases and J by 2 bases. For the CDR3, the DNA is TGTGCCAGCTCACGGGACAGAGAAAACACTGAAGCTTTCTTT. As protein: CASSRDRENTEAFF. Variable domain in full (rest from reference TRBV18 and TRBJ1-1): NAGVMQNPRHLVRRRGQEARLRCSPMKGHSHVYWYRQLPEEGLKFMVYLQKENIIDESGMPKERFSAEFPKEGPSILRIQQVVRGDSAAYFCASSRDRENTEAFFGQGTRLTVV.

This clone was seen just once. The CDR3: CSSRHRDSSKTSYEQYF. CDR3 bases: TGCAGCTCCAGGCATAGGGACAGCTCTAAGACTTCGTACGAGCAGTACTTC. The V call is TRBV29-1, the J call TRBJ2-7; 7 bases map to TRBD1. J was trimmed by 4 bases and V by 8 bases; bases with no gene match: 23. Per the germline V gene, CDR1 is SQVTM and CDR2 is ANQGSEA. The CDR3 has 17 amino acids.

This chain connects TRBV7-9 to TRBJ1-3; 8 nucleotides align to TRBD1. Trimming removed 3 bases from V and 0 bases from J; junction bases left unmatched: 4. This CDR3 is 16 amino acids long. Germline CDR1 SEHNR, CDR2 FQNEAQ (reference sequence). CDR3 bases: TGTGCCAGCAGCTTTACCGGGACAGGCTCTGGAAACACCATATATTTT. Amino acid sequence: CASSFTGTGSGNTIYF.

The chain is built from TRBV12-3 or TRBV12-4 and TRBJ1-5; D not resolved. CDR3 length equals 12 residues. V lost 3 bases and J lost 9, with 9 bases in between. CDR3 DNA: TGTGCCAGCAGTTTCGGGAATGGGCCCCAGCATTTT. Amino acid sequence: CASSFGNGPQHF.

This clone was counted a single time. V gene TRBV7-2 combines with J gene TRBJ1-1; possible D gene TRBD1, 6 bases. Trimming cost V 5 bases and J 2 bases, with 15 bases left between them. The CDR3 totals 15 residues. Looked up from germline, CDR1 is SGHTA and CDR2 is FQGNSA. CDR3 in DNA: TGTGCCAGCAGCCCGATGGGACAAATAAACACTGAAGCTTTCTTT. Protein: CASSPMGQINTEAFF.

The chain recombines TRBV6-5 with TRBJ2-2; perhaps TRBD2 as D (6 bases). Germline CDR1 and CDR2: MNHEY and SVGAGI. V lost 8 bases and J 6 bases, leaving 16 bases between the germline ends. CDR3 length equals 14 residues. The chain's CDR3 is CASLWRVVAGELFF. The CDR3 DNA is TGTGCCAGCCTCTGGAGGGTTGTAGCCGGGGAGCTGTTTTTT.

The V gene is TRBV7-9, the J gene TRBJ1-1; D is uncertain. V was shortened by 6 bases and J by 1 base, with 6 bases between the two germline ends. This CDR3 comprises 12 residues. From germline, CDR1 is SEHNR and CDR2 FQNEAQ (reference sequence). The CDR3 nucleotides read TGTGCCAGCAGTTCCAGGAACACTGAAGCTTTCTTT. It codes for CASSSRNTEAFF. The variable domain in full, with the rest retrieved from reference TRBV7-9 and TRBJ1-1, is DTGVSQNPRHKITKRGQNVTFRCDPISEHNRLYWYRQTLGQGPEFLTYFQNEAQLEKSRLLSDRFSAERPKGSFSTLEIQRTEQGDSAMYLCASSSRNTEAFFGQGTRLTVV.